A single sample is the source of the 11 T cell receptor beta chains below, sequenced in a study of blood T cell repertoires in COVID-19. The assay was immunoSEQ multiplex PCR, and TCRdb's table has in-frame clones only and misses some. Of roughly 120,000 clones in the sample, 86% were seen once. Sequences were obtained from peripheral blood. These receptors all stem from a human donor in a cohort sampled during active COVID-19.

The rearrangement uses TRBV9 and TRBJ1-5; tentatively, D is TRBD1 (6 bases). The CDR3 spans 15 residues. Trimming cost V 3 bases and J 9 bases, with 19 bases left between them. In germline, CDR1 is SGDLS, CDR2 YYNGEE. DNA for the CDR3: TGTGCCAGCAGCGGTAGGGACTGCGGGGGCAGGCCCCAGCATTTT. Translating gives CASSGRDCGGRPQHF. The full variable domain, rest sourced from reference TRBV9 and TRBJ1-5, is DSGVTQTPKHLITATGQRVTLRCSPRSGDLSVYWYQQSLDQGLQFLIQYYNGEERAKGNILERFSAQQFPDLHSELNLSSLELGDSALYFCASSGRDCGGRPQHFGDGTRLSIL.

The chain joins TRBV12-3 or TRBV12-4 to TRBJ2-1; a weak D match, TRBD2 (6 bases). V lost 3 bases and J lost 9, with 9 bases in between. The CDR3 sequence is 12 residues long. For the CDR3, the DNA is TGTGCCAGCAGTTTCCTTAGCGGTGAGCAGTTCTTC. Protein product: CASSFLSGEQFF.

The gene calls are TRBV7-2 and TRBJ2-5; no definite D call. V gave up 1 base and J gave up 5 bases, with 8 bases separating them. CDR3 size: 13 residues. From germline, CDR1 is SGHTA and CDR2 FQGNSA. CDR3 nucleotides: TGTGCCAGCAGCTTAGTTCAGAGGGAGACCCAGTACTTC. Translating it yields CASSLVQRETQYF.

The genes are TRBV4-1 and TRBJ2-2; 15 nucleotides align to TRBD2. The germline gives CDR1 MGHRA, CDR2 YSYEKL. The CDR3 spans 17 residues. V shed 4 bases and J 7 bases; nucleotides not matched to a gene: 7. CDR3 loop: CASSPGLAGGVRGELFF. DNA of the CDR3: TGCGCCAGCAGCCCTGGACTAGCGGGAGGGGTCCGCGGGGAGCTGTTTTTT.

In DNA, the CDR3 is TGTGCCAGCTCAGCCATCTTCCGGGACAGGGCTGGAAACACCATATATTTT. This gives the protein CASSAIFRDRAGNTIYF. The rearrangement links TRBV18 to TRBJ1-3; 9 bases map to TRBD1. Germline CDR1 reads KGHSH; CDR2 reads LQKENI. The V gene end was trimmed by 5 bases and the J gene end by 2 bases; junction bases not matched to a gene: 10. There are 17 residues in the CDR3. Combining the CDR3 with reference TRBV18 and TRBJ1-3 gives the whole variable domain NAGVMQNPRHLVRRRGQEARLRCSPMKGHSHVYWYRQLPEEGLKFMVYLQKENIIDESGMPKERFSAEFPKEGPSILRIQQVVRGDSAAYFCASSAIFRDRAGNTIYFGEGSWLTVV.

In DNA form, the CDR3 reads TGTGCCAGCAGTGAAAAACGGGACAGCGTTCAAGAGACCCAGTACTTC. Amino acid sequence: CASSEKRDSVQETQYF. The chain joins TRBV25-1 to TRBJ2-5; 7 positions match TRBD1. V was pared by 2 bases and J by 2 bases, with 8 bases of the junction left unmatched. The CDR3 consists of 16 residues. CDR1 is MGHDK and CDR2 is SYGVNS in the germline V gene.

The genes are TRBV28 and TRBJ2-7; 9 bases line up with TRBD2. There are 13 residues in the CDR3. The germline CDR1 and CDR2 sequences are MDHEN and SYDVKM. J was trimmed by 4 bases and V by 6 bases; bases with no gene match: 4. CDR3 region: CASRKAGGYEQYF. The CDR3 DNA reads as TGTGCCAGCAGGAAGGCGGGAGGGTACGAGCAGTACTTC. The complete variable domain, with remaining parts taken from reference TRBV28 and TRBJ2-7, reads DVKVTQSSRYLVKRTGEKVFLECVQDMDHENMFWYRQDPGLGLRLIYFSYDVKMKEKGDIPEGYSVSREKKERFSLILESASTNQTSMYLCASRKAGGYEQYFGPGTRLTVT.

V and J are TRBV5-6 and TRBJ2-5, with TRBD2 matching over 7 bases. The ends lost 4 bases at V and 2 bases at J; junction bases unmatched: 11. The germline V gene encodes CDR1 SGHDT and CDR2 YYEEEE. CDR3 length: 16 residues. CDR3 sequence reads: CASSPGPSGLQETQYF. The CDR3 nucleotides read TGTGCCAGCAGCCCGGGGCCTAGCGGATTACAAGAGACCCAGTACTTC.

CDR3 nucleotide sequence: TGTGCCAGCAGCCACCAAGAACGTACGGACGAGCAGTACTTC. The encoded protein is CASSHQERTDEQYF. This chain connects TRBV14 to TRBJ2-7; D is uncertain. The CDR3 has 14 amino acids. V shed 3 bases and J shed 5 bases, with 14 bases lying between them. Per germline, CDR1 SGHDN and CDR2 FVKESK.

V gene TRBV21-1 combines with J gene TRBJ2-1; the table's D call of TRBD1 was not tested on the DNA. TRBV21-1 is a known pseudogene. CDR3 length: 14 residues. DNA of the CDR3: TGTGCCAGCAGCTCAGGGGGCGTACACAATGAGCAGTTCTTC. Amino acids: CASSSGGVHNEQFF.

This clone was counted a single time. V usage is TRBV11-2 and J usage is TRBJ2-3; D perhaps matches TRBD2 (5 bases). Trimming removed 6 bases from V and 5 bases from J, with 15 bases in between. The length of the CDR3 is 14 residues. Germline V lookup: CDR1 SGHAT, CDR2 FQNNGV. CDR3 in amino acids: CASRQVSAGDTQYF. The CDR3 bases are TGTGCCAGCAGGCAAGTTAGCGCGGGAGATACGCAGTATTTT.